This record looks at one T cell receptor beta chain sequence and its context. The data originate from a study of control samples from healthy donors and cancer patients. Profiled with immunoSEQ multiplex PCR; TCRdb holds only in-frame clones, not every one. This table holds approximately 100,000 clones, roughly 90% found once. This CDR3 has 12 amino acids. The germline CDR1 and CDR2 sequences are GTSNPN and SVGIG (reference sequence). The V end was cut by 3 bases, the J end by 15 bases, with 18 bases between. The chain recombines TRBV30 with TRBJ2-1; a possible D gene is TRBD2 (6 bases). The origin of this receptor is a man between 60 and 75 years old with lung cancer. Input material: PBMCs. CDR3 region: CAWSRPSEARFF. DNA of the CDR3: TGTGCCTGGAGCCGCCCTAGCGAGGCCCGGTTCTTC.